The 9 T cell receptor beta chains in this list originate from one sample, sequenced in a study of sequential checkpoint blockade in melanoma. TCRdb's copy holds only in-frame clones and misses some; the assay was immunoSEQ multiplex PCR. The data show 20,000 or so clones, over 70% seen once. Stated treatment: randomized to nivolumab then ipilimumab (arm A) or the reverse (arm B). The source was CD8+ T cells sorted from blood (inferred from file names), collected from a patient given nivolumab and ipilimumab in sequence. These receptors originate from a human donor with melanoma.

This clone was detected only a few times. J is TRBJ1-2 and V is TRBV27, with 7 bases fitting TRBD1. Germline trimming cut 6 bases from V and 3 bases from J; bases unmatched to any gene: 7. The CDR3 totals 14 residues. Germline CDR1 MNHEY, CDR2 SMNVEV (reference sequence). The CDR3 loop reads CASRADRPDYGYTF. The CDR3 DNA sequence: TGTGCCAGCAGAGCGGACAGGCCGGACTATGGCTACACCTTC.

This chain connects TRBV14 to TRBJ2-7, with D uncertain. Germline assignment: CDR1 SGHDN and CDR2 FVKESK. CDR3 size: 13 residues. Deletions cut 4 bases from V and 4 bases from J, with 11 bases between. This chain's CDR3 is CASSPDPTYEQYF. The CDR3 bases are TGTGCCAGCAGCCCAGATCCTACTTACGAGCAGTACTTC.

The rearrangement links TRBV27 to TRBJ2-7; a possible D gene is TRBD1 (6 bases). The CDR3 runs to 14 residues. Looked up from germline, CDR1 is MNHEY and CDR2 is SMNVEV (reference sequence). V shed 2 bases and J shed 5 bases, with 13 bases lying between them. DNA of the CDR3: TGTGCCAGCAGTTTAAGGGGGAGCCACCACGAGCAGTACTTC. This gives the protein CASSLRGSHHEQYF.

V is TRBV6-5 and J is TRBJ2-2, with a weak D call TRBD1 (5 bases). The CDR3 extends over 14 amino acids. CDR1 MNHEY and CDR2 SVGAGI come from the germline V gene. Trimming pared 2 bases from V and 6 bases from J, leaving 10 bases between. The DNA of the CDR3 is TGTGCCAGCAGTTACGGTGGCAGGGCCGGGGAGCTGTTTTTT. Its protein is CASSYGGRAGELFF.

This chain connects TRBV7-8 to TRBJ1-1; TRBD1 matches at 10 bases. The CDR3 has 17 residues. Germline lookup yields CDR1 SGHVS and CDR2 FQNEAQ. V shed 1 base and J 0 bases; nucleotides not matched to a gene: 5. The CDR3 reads CASSLGDRGGLNTEAFF. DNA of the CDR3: TGTGCCAGCAGCTTAGGGGACAGGGGAGGGTTGAACACTGAAGCTTTCTTT.

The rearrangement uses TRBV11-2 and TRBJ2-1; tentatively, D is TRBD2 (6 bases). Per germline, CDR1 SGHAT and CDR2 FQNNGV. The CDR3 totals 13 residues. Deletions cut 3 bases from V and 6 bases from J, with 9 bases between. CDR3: CASSFTGSNEQFF. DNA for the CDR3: TGTGCCAGCAGCTTTACCGGGAGCAATGAGCAGTTCTTC.

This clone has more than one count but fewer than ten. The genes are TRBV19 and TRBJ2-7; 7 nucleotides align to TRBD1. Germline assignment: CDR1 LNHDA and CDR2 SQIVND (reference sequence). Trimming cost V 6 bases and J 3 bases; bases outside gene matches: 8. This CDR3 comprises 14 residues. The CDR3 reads CASRPRGPYYEQYF. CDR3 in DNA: TGTGCCAGTAGACCGAGGGGGCCATACTACGAGCAGTACTTC.

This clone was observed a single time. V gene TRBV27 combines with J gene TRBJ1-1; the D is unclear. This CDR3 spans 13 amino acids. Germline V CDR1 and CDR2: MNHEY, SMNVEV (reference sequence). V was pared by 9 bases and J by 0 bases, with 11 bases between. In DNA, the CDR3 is TGTGCCAGTGCAGGCAGTATGAACACTGAAGCTTTCTTT. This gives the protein CASAGSMNTEAFF.

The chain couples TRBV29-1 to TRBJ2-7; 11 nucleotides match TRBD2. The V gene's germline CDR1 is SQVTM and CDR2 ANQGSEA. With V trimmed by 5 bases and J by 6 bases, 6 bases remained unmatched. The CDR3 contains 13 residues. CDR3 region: CSVKLAGVVEQYF. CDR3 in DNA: TGCAGCGTTAAACTAGCGGGAGTTGTCGAGCAGTACTTC.